This TCR beta chain was found in a study of shared clonotypes between healthy human individuals. Researchers ran the assay at a deep level. The method was immunoSEQ multiplex PCR; TCRdb's version includes in-frame clones alone and lacks a portion of them. The repertoire consists of over 2 million clones, with roughly 95% occurring once and the leading ten covering about 1.1%. About this clone itself: The antigen is unknown.

The naive CD8 subset, CD45RO-negative cells positively selected for CCR7, excluded terminally differentiated effector memory CD45RA+ cells. Study-level results: The study drew on few donors, limiting represented genetic and exposure-history diversity. Clonotypes shared by all four sorted-subset donors had higher generation probabilities than non-shared clonotypes.

Sequenced input: naive CD8+ T cells sorted from blood. This receptor was identified in a man aged 18 to 29 in good health.

This CDR3 is CASNLLGGTEAFF. The DNA of the CDR3 is TGTGCCAGCAACCTATTAGGCGGCACTGAAGCTTTCTTT. The chain has TRBV27 and TRBJ1-1; unclear D gene. The V and J ends lost 7 bases and 4 bases respectively, with 13 bases between them. CDR1 and CDR2 (germline): MNHEY, SMNVEV (reference sequence). The CDR3 runs 13 residues.